This T cell receptor beta chain was retrieved from a study of sequential checkpoint blockade in melanoma. The wider study: Arm A got nivolumab then ipilimumab; arm B the reverse, 1:1. Both treatment sequences were followed by maintenance nivolumab. Twenty-two patients had matched tumor biopsies before treatment and at week 13 after nivolumab or ipilimumab alone.

To note about this clone: What it binds is unknown.

Study-wide points: PD-L1 staining and CD8+ counts, not mutational load, tracked tumor T-cell clonality.

As for treatment: randomized to nivolumab then ipilimumab (arm A) or the reverse (arm B). Generated by immunoSEQ multiplex PCR, the TCRdb table keeps only in-frame clones and is missing some. The sample holds over a thousand clones; around 25% are singletons and the top ten take 10% to 11%. The receptor was derived from a human donor with melanoma. The sequencing used tumor tissue (inferred from file names), collected from a patient given nivolumab and ipilimumab in sequence.

The CDR3 nucleotides are TGTGCCTGGCTTTCCCCCGGGACAACGAACACTGAAGCTTTCTTT. As protein: CAWLSPGTTNTEAFF. The V gene is TRBV30, the J gene TRBJ1-1, with D perhaps matching TRBD1 (6 bases). This CDR3 has 15 residues. Trimming removed 5 bases at V and 1 base at J, with 17 bases between. Per germline, CDR1 GTSNPN and CDR2 SVGIG (reference sequence). The full variable domain, with the rest looked up from reference TRBV30 and TRBJ1-1, is SQTIHQWPATLVQPVGSPLSLECTVEGTSNPNLYWYRQAAGRGLQLLFYSVGIGQISSEVPQNLSASRPQDRQFILSSKKLLLSDSGFYLCAWLSPGTTNTEAFFGQGTRLTVV.